Below, one TCR beta chain is given with its context. Original processing methods: How many nucleated cells were present was estimated from reference gene primer amplification. Clones were sequenced by immunoSEQ multiplex PCR, and TCRdb holds only the in-frame ones, with some missing. That table is the source of V, J and clone size, and D and trimming were worked out from the DNA. This sample carries tens of thousands of clones, around 92% of them seen once, and the ten largest clones take 4.5% to 5.5%. V lost 6 bases and J lost 3, with 15 bases in between. Per germline, CDR1 SGHVS and CDR2 FNYEAQ. This CDR3 contains 15 residues. The record originates from a study of blood T cell repertoires in COVID-19.

The chain is built from TRBV7-6 and TRBJ1-5; TRBD1 is a possible D gene (5 bases). This receptor was taken from a man aged 45 to 65 with active COVID-19. The specimen was peripheral blood. CDR3 DNA sequence: TGTGCCAGCAGGAGGCGGGGGAGCTCCAATCAGCCCCAGCATTTT. It translates to CASRRRGSSNQPQHF.